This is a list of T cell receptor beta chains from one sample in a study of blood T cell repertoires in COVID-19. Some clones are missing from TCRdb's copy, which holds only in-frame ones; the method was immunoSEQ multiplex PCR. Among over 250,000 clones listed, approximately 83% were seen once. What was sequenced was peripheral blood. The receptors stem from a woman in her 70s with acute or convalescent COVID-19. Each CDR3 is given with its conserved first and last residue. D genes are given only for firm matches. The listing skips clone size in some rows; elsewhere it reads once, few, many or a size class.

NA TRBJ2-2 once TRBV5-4 CASSLPGSGELFF TGTGCCAGCAGCTTGCCAGGGTCCGGGGAGCTGTTTTTT
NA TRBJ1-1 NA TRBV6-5 CASSYGAGRVTEAFF TGTGCCAGCAGTTACGGGGCAGGGAGGGTGACTGAAGCTTTCTTT
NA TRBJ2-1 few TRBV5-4 CATTQGLASYNEQFF TGTGCTACCACCCAGGGCCTTGCCTCCTACAATGAGCAGTTCTTC
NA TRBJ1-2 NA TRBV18 CASSPPGDYGYTF TGTGCCAGCTCACCACCAGGGGACTATGGCTACACCTTC
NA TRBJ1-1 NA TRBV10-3 CAISDRVGTEAFF TGTGCCATCAGTGACCGGGTGGGCACTGAAGCTTTCTTT
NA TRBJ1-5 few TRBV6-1 CASSDEGQPQHF TGTGCCAGCAGTGATGAGGGACAGCCCCAGCATTTT
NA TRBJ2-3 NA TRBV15 CATSKDRRTQYF TGTGCCACCAGTAAAGACCGGAGGACGCAGTATTTT
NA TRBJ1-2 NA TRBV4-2 CASSQNGAGSIEGYTF TGTGCCAGCAGCCAAAACGGCGCGGGATCGATAGAGGGCTACACCTTC
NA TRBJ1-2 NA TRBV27 CASSLSRSGTGYGYTF TGTGCCAGCAGTTTATCCCGGTCAGGGACTGGCTATGGCTACACCTTC
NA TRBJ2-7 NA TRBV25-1 CASSVQGYEQYF TGTGCCAGCAGTGTACAGGGATACGAGCAGTACTTC
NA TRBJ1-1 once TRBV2 CASSGSQGMAEAFF TGTGCCAGCAGTGGGTCTCAGGGGATGGCTGAAGCTTTCTTT
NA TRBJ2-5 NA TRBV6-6 CASSYAARGETQYF TGTGCCAGCAGTTACGCAGCGAGAGGGGAGACCCAGTACTTC
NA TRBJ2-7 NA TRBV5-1 CASSLSPGVTSYEQYF TGCGCCAGCAGCCTCAGCCCAGGGGTTACGAGCTACGAGCAGTACTTC
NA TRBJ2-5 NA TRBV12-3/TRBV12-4 CASSEWAGTQYF TGTGCCAGCAGTGAATGGGCCGGGACCCAGTACTTC
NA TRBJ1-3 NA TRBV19 CASKDTYSGNTIYF TGTGCCAGTAAGGACACCTACTCTGGAAACACCATATATTTT
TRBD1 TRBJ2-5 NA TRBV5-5 CASSSGTAQETQYF TGTGCCAGCAGCTCAGGGACAGCCCAAGAGACCCAGTACTTC
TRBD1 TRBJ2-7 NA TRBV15 CATSQDRGSSYEQYF TGTGCCACCAGTCAGGACAGGGGCTCTTCTTACGAGCAGTACTTC
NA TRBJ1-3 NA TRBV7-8 CASRATEFGNTIYF TGTGCCAGCAGGGCGACTGAATTTGGAAACACCATATATTTT
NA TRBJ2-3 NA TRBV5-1 CASSQTTSTDTQYF TGCGCCAGCAGCCAGACTACTAGCACAGATACGCAGTATTTT
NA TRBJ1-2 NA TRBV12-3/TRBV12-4 CASSLNGYGYTF TGTGCCAGCAGTTTAAACGGCTATGGCTACACCTTC
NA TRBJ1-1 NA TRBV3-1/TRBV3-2 CASSQGGVRLKAFF TGTGCCAGCAGCCAGGGGGGGGTGAGGCTGAAAGCTTTCTTT
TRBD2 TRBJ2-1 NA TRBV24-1 CATSPQGLAGGYNEQFF TGTGCCACCAGCCCCCAGGGACTAGCGGGGGGATACAATGAGCAGTTCTTC
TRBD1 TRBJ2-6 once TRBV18 CASSPRGQNSGANVLTF TGTGCCAGCTCACCTAGGGGGCAAAATTCTGGGGCCAACGTCCTGACTTTC
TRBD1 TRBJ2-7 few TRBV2 CASSGQGSSEQYF TGTGCCAGCAGTGGACAGGGATCGAGCGAGCAGTACTTC
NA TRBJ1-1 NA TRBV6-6 CASSRSGGGRRGKMNTEAFF TGTGCCAGCAGTCGCTCCGGGGGAGGCCGCCGGGGGAAAATGAACACTGAAGCTTTCTTT
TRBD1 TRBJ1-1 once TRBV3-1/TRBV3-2 CASSKGSGGEAFF TGTGCCAGCAGCAAAGGATCAGGGGGCGAAGCTTTCTTT
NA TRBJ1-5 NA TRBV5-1 CASSLEGLSNQPQHF TGCGCCAGCAGCTTAGAGGGTTTGAGCAATCAGCCCCAGCATTTT
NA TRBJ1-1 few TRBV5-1 CASSLPQGGTEAFF TGCGCCAGCAGCTTACCTCAAGGGGGCACTGAAGCTTTCTTT
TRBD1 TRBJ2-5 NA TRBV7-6 CASSLVGTVKETQYF TGTGCCAGCAGCTTAGTGGGGACAGTAAAAGAGACCCAGTACTTC
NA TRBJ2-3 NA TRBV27 CASSPSSYTDTQYF TGTGCCAGCAGTCCCTCCTCGTATACAGATACGCAGTATTTT
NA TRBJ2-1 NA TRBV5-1 CASSLGAIRGGEQFF TGCGCCAGCAGCTTGGGGGCGATAAGGGGAGGTGAGCAGTTCTTC
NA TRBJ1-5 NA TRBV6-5 CASSYSGALGQPQHF TGTGCCAGCAGTTACAGTGGGGCGTTAGGTCAGCCCCAGCATTTT
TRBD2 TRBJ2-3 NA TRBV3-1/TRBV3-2 CASSQHPGLATDTQYF TGTGCCAGCAGCCAACACCCGGGACTAGCGACAGATACGCAGTATTTT
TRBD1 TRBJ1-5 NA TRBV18 CASSPGTGLSNQPQHF TGTGCCAGCTCACCTGGGACAGGCCTTAGCAATCAGCCCCAGCATTTT
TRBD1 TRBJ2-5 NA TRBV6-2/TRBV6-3 CASSYSDRAQETQYF TGTGCCAGCAGTTACTCAGACAGGGCCCAAGAGACCCAGTACTTC
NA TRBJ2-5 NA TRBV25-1 CASSVWEETQYF TGTGCCAGCAGTGTTTGGGAGGAGACCCAGTACTTC
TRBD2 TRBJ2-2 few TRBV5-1 CASSFLAGRNTGELFF TGCGCCAGCAGCTTCCTAGCGGGGAGGAACACCGGGGAGCTGTTTTTT
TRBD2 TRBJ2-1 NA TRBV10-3 CAISEQRGPANEQFF TGTGCCATCAGTGAGCAGCGGGGGCCAGCGAATGAGCAGTTCTTC
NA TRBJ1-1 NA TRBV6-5 CASRTRENTEAFF TGTGCCAGCAGGACGCGGGAAAACACTGAAGCTTTCTTT
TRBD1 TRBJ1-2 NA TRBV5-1 CASSGDRKYGYTF TGCGCCAGCAGCGGGGACAGGAAGTATGGCTACACCTTC
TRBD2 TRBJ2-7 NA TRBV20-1 CSAQRGSEQYF TGCAGTGCCCAGCGGGGCTCCGAGCAGTACTTC
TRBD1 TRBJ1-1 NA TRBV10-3 CAIKLSQGGTEAFF TGTGCCATCAAGCTCAGCCAGGGGGGCACTGAAGCTTTCTTT
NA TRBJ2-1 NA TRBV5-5 CASSLGQGPYNEQFF TGTGCCAGCAGCTTGGGGCAGGGTCCCTACAATGAGCAGTTCTTC
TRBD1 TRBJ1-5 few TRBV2 CASGSRQGWSNQPQHF TGTGCCAGCGGATCGAGACAGGGATGGAGCAATCAGCCCCAGCATTTT